These 8 T cell receptor beta chains originate from one sample sequenced in a study of blood T cell repertoires in COVID-19. Here immunoSEQ multiplex PCR was the method, and the copy in TCRdb shows in-frame clones only, minus some. The sample contains under 200,000 clones, around 90% of which appear only once. The sequenced sample was peripheral blood. All receptors come from a man over 45 with acute or convalescent COVID-19.

The chain uses TRBV3-1 (or the pseudogene TRBV3-2) and TRBJ1-2; TRBD1 might be the D (5 bases). Germline V gives CDR1 LGHDT, CDR2 YNNKEL (reference sequence). This CDR3 contains 15 residues. The V gene lost 4 bases and the J gene lost 1 base, with 13 bases spanning the gap. In DNA, the CDR3 is TGTGCCAGCAGCCCCCGGGGGGGTGATAACTATGGCTACACCTTC. Protein sequence: CASSPRGGDNYGYTF.

The J gene is TRBJ2-5, the V gene TRBV2, with D perhaps matching TRBD2 (5 bases). CDR1 and CDR2 from the germline V gene are SNHLY and FYNNEI. Trimming removed 0 bases from V and 4 bases from J, with 21 bases in between. There are 18 residues in the CDR3. The CDR3 loop reads CASSEALRGWNRRETQYF. CDR3 nucleotides: TGTGCCAGCAGTGAAGCGCTTCGGGGATGGAACCGGAGAGAGACCCAGTACTTC.

This chain joins TRBV7-2 and TRBJ2-7; D possibly corresponds to TRBD2 (5 bases). The CDR3 has 14 residues. Between the trimmed V and J ends, which lost 5 bases and 2 bases, there was a span of 13 bases. Germline values: CDR1 SGHTA, CDR2 FQGNSA. The CDR3 region is CASSTSHGAYEQYF. CDR3 coding DNA: TGTGCCAGCAGCACCTCACACGGGGCCTACGAGCAGTACTTC.

CDR3 loop: CASSATGTSTDTQYF. As DNA, the CDR3 is TGTGCCAGTAGCGCAACCGGGACTAGTACAGATACGCAGTATTTT. The chain recombines TRBV19 with TRBJ2-3; 8 positions match TRBD2. V shed 6 bases and J 3 bases; nucleotides not matched to a gene: 8. The germline V gene has CDR1 LNHDA and CDR2 SQIVND (reference sequence). The CDR3 has 15 residues.

The chain uses TRBV5-4 and TRBJ2-1; TRBD2 agrees at 7 bases. From germline, CDR1 is SGHNT and CDR2 YYREEE (reference sequence). The J segment lost 3 bases and the V segment lost 2 bases, leaving 5 bases of the junction unmatched. This CDR3 has 15 amino acids. CDR3 in DNA: TGTGCCAGCAGCTTTTTCCCTAGCGGCTACAATGAGCAGTTCTTC. Its protein is CASSFFPSGYNEQFF.

The V gene is TRBV20-1, the J gene TRBJ1-5; TRBD1 might be the D (6 bases). V was shortened by 3 bases and J by 7 bases, with 7 bases between the two germline ends. The CDR3 length is 11 residues. Germline-derived CDR1 and CDR2 are DFQATT and SNEGSKA (reference sequence). The DNA of the CDR3 is TGCAGTGCTAGCAGGGGACAGCCCCAGCATTTT. It translates to CSASRGQPQHF.

This clone came up once. This sequence joins TRBV19 and TRBJ2-4, with TRBD1 as a possible D gene (5 bases). V was cut by 10 bases and J by 6 bases, with 16 bases left in between. In germline, CDR1 is LNHDA, CDR2 SQIVND (reference sequence). The CDR3 is 13 residues long. DNA for the CDR3: TGTGCCACGTCCCCACAGGAACCAAACATTCAGTACTTC. This encodes CATSPQEPNIQYF.

This clone appeared once. This chain uses TRBV18 with TRBJ2-2; D remains ambiguous. From germline, CDR1 is KGHSH and CDR2 LQKENI. The CDR3 loop spans 14 amino acids. V lost 2 bases and J 1 base, leaving 5 bases between the germline ends. Here the CDR3 reads CASSPGKNTGELFF. CDR3 sequence (DNA): TGTGCCAGCTCACCAGGCAAGAACACCGGGGAGCTGTTTTTT. Complete variable domain (other parts from reference TRBV18 and TRBJ2-2): NAGVMQNPRHLVRRRGQEARLRCSPMKGHSHVYWYRQLPEEGLKFMVYLQKENIIDESGMPKERFSAEFPKEGPSILRIQQVVRGDSAAYFCASSPGKNTGELFFGEGSRLTVL.